This T cell receptor beta chain was sequenced in a study of CD8 T cells in ankylosing spondylitis. Study results and caveats: Ankylosing spondylitis blood appeared to be characterized by a TCR beta motif of several highly homologous variants.

On this clonotype: As yet, its antigen is unknown.

TCRdb reanalysed the 5' RACE reads using MiXCR and keeps one entry per CDR3 protein. The sample has around 450,000 distinct CDR3 sequences; 26% are singletons. V gave up 2 bases and J gave up 9 bases; unmatched junction bases: 7. Germline V gene lookup returns CDR1 SGHAT and CDR2 FQNNGV. The CDR3 is 14 amino acids. V gene TRBV11-2 combines with J gene TRBJ2-1; 7 bases match TRBD1. This clonotype was obtained from a male donor with ankylosing spondylitis. Sequencing was performed on blood, either unsorted or a sorted T cell fraction (not recorded which). CDR3 amino acids: CASSLSNRGGEQFF. The DNA of the CDR3 is TGTGCCAGCAGCTTAAGTAACAGGGGTGGTGAGCAGTTCTTC. Full variable domain (missing parts from reference TRBV11-2 and TRBJ2-1): EAGVAQSPRYKIIEKRQSVAFWCNPISGHATLYWYQQILGQGPKLLIQFQNNGVVDDSQLPKDRFSAERLKGVDSTLKIQPAKLEDSAVYLCASSLSNRGGEQFFGPGTRLTVL.